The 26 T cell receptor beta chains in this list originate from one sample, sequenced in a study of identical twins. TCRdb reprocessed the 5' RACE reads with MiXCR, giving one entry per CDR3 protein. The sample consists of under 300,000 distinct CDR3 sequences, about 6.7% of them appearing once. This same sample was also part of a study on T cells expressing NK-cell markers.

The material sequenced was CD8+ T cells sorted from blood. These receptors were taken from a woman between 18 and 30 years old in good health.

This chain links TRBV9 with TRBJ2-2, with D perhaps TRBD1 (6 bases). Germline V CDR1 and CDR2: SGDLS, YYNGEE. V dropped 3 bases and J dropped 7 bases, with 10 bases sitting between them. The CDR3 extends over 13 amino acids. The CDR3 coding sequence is TGTGCCAGCAGCGAGGGGGTTGGCGGGGAGCTGTTTTTT. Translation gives CASSEGVGGELFF.

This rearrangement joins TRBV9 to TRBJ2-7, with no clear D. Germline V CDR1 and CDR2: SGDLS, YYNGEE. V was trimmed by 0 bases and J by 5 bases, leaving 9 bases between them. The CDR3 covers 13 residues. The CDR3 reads CASSVEAAHEQYF. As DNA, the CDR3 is TGTGCCAGCAGCGTAGAGGCGGCCCACGAGCAGTACTTC. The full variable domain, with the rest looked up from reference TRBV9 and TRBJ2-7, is DSGVTQTPKHLITATGQRVTLRCSPRSGDLSVYWYQQSLDQGLQFLIQYYNGEERAKGNILERFSAQQFPDLHSELNLSSLELGDSALYFCASSVEAAHEQYFGPGTRLTVT.

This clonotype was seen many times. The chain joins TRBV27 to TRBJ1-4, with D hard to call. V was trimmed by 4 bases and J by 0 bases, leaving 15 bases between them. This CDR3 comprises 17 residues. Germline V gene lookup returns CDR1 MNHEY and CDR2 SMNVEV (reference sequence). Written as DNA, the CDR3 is TGTGCCAGCAGTTCCATCAGCACCTTTCCAACTAATGAAAAACTGTTTTTT. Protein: CASSSISTFPTNEKLFF.

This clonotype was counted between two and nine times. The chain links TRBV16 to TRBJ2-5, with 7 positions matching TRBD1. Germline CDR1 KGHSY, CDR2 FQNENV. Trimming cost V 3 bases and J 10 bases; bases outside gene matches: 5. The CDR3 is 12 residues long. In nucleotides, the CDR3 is TGTGCCAGCAGCCAGGACAGGAAGGACCAGTACTTC. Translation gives CASSQDRKDQYF.

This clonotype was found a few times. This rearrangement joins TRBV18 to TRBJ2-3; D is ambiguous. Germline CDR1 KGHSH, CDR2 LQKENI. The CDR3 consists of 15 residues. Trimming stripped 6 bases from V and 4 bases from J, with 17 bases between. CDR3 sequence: CASSRGNFVADTQYF. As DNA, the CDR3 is TGTGCCAGCTCTAGAGGAAATTTTGTGGCAGATACGCAGTATTTT.

CDR3 residues: CASTTGNEQFF. The CDR3 DNA is TGTGCCAGCACTACAGGCAATGAGCAGTTCTTC. The rearrangement links TRBV12-3 or TRBV12-4 to TRBJ2-1; tentatively, D is TRBD1 (5 bases). Between the trimmed V and J ends, which lost 7 bases and 6 bases, there was a span of 7 bases. This CDR3 comprises 11 residues.

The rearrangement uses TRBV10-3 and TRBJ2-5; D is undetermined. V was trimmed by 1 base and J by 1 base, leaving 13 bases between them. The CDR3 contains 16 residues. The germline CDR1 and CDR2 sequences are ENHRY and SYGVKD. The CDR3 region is CAISEFMRSLQETQYF. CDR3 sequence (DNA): TGTGCCATCAGTGAGTTTATGAGGTCCCTCCAAGAGACCCAGTACTTC.

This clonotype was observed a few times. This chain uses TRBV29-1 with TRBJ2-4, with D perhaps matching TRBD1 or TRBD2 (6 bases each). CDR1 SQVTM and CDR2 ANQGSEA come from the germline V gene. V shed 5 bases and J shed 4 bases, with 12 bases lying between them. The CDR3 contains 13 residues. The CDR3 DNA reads TGCAGCGTTTTAACAGGGACTAAAAACATTCAGTACTTC. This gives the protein CSVLTGTKNIQYF.

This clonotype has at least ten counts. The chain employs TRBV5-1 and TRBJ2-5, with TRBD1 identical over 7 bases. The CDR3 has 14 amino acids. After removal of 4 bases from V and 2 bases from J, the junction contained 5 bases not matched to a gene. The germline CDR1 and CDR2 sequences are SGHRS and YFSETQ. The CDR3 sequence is CASSIRDSQETQYF. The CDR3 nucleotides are TGCGCCAGCAGCATCCGGGACAGTCAAGAGACCCAGTACTTC.

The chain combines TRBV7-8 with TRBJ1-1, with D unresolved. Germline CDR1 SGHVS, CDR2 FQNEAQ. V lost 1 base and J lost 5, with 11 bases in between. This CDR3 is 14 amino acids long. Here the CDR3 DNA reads TGTGCCAGCAGCTTAGTCCCGGGGAGTACTGAAGCTTTCTTT. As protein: CASSLVPGSTEAFF.

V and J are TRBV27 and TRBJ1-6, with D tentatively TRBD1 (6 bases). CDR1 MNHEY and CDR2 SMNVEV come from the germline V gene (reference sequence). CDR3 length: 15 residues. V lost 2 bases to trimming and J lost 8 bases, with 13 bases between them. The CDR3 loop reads CASSLGGRGYSPLHF. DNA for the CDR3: TGTGCCAGCAGTTTAGGGGGGCGCGGGTATTCACCCCTCCACTTT.

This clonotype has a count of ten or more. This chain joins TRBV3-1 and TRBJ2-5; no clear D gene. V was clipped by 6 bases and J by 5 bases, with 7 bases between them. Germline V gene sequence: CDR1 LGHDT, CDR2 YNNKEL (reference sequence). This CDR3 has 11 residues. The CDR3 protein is CASRYEETQYF. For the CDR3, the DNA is TGTGCCAGCAGATACGAGGAGACCCAGTACTTC.

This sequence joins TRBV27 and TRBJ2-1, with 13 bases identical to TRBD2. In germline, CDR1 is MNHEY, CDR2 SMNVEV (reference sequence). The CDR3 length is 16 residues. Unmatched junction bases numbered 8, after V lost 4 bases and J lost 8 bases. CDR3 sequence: CASSYPGLAGTDEQFF. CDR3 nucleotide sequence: TGTGCCAGCAGTTACCCGGGACTAGCGGGAACCGATGAGCAGTTCTTC.

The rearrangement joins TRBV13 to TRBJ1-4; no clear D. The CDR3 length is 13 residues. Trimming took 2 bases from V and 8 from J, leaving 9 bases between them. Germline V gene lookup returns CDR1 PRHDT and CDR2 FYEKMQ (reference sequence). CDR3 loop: CASSLRIEEKLFF. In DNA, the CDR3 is TGTGCCAGCAGCTTAAGGATTGAGGAAAAACTGTTTTTT.

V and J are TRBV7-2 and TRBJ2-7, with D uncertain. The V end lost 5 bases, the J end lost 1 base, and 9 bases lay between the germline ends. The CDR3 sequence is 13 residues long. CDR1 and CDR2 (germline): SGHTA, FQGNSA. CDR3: CASSTGTSYEQYF. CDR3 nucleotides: TGTGCCAGCAGCACCGGTACTTCCTACGAGCAGTACTTC.

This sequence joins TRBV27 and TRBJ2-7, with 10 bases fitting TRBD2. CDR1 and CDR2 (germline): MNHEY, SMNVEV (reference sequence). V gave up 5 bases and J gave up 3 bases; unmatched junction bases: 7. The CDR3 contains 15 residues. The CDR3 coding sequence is TGTGCCAGCAGTCCTCGACTAGCGGGTTACTACGAGCAGTACTTC. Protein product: CASSPRLAGYYEQYF.

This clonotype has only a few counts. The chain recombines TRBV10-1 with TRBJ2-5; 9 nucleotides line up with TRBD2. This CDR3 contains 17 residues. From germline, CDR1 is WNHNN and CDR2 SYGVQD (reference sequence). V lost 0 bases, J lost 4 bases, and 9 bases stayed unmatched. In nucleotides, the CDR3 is TGCGCCAGCAGTGAGTCCGTGACTAGCGGTCCACCAGAGACCCAGTACTTC. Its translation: CASSESVTSGPPETQYF.

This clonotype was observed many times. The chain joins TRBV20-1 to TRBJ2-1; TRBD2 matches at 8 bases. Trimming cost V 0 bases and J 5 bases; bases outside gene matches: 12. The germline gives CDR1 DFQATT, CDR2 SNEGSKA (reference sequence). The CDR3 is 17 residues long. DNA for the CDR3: TGCAGTGCTAGAGATGCGGAGGGCGGGGGGCAGCACAATGAGCAGTTCTTC. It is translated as CSARDAEGGGQHNEQFF.

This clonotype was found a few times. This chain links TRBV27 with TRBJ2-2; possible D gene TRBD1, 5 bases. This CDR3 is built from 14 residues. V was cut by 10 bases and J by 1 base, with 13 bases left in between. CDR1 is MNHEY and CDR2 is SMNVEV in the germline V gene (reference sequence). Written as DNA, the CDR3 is TGTGCCACCTCGCCCGGACAGAACACCGGGGAGCTGTTTTTT. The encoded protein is CATSPGQNTGELFF.

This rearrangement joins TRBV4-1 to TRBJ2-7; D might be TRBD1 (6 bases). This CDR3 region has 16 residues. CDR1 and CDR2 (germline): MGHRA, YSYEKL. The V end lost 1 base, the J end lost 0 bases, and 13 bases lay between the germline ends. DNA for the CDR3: TGCGCCAGCAGCCAAGTTTGGACAGTGAGCTCCTACGAGCAGTACTTC. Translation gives CASSQVWTVSSYEQYF.

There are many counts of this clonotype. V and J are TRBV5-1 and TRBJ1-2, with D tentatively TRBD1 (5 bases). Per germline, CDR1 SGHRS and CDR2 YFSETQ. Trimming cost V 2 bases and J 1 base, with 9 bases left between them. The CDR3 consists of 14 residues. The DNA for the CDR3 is TGCGCCAGCAGCTTCAGAGACAGTAACTATGGCTACACCTTC. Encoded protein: CASSFRDSNYGYTF.

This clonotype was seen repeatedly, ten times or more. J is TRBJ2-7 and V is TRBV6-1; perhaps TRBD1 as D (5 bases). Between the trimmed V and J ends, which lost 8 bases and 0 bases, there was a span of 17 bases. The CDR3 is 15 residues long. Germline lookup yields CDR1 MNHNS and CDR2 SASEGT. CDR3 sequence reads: CASHGSDIPSYEQYF. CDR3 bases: TGTGCCAGCCATGGGTCGGACATACCCTCCTACGAGCAGTACTTC.

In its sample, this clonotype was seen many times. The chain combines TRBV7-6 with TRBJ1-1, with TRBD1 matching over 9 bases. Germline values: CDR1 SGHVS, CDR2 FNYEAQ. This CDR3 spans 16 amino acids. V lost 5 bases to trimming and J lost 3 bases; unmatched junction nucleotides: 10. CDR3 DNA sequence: TGTGCCAGCAGCCTCCGAACAGGGGGCGGGGACACTGAAGCTTTCTTT. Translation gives CASSLRTGGGDTEAFF.

Here the CDR3 DNA reads TGTGCCAGCAGTTCGACTAGCGGGGGGGTGTTAACAGATACGCAGTATTTT. Protein: CASSSTSGGVLTDTQYF. V is TRBV27 and J is TRBJ2-3; 14 bases are shared with TRBD2. The junction had 6 bases not matched to a gene; V was cut back by 4 bases and J by 3 bases. The CDR3 contains 17 residues. In germline, CDR1 is MNHEY, CDR2 SMNVEV (reference sequence).

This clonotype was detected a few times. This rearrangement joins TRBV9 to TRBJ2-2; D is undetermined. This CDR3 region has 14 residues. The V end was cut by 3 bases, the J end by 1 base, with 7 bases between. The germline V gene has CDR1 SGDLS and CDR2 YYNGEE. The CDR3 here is CASSADGNTGELFF. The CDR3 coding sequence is TGTGCCAGCAGCGCGGACGGGAACACCGGGGAGCTGTTTTTT.

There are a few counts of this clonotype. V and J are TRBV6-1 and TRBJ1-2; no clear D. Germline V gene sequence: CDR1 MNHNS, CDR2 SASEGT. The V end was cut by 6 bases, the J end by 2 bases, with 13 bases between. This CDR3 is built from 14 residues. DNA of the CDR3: TGTGCCAGCAGCCTCACCCCCGGGAACTATGGCTACACCTTC. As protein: CASSLTPGNYGYTF.